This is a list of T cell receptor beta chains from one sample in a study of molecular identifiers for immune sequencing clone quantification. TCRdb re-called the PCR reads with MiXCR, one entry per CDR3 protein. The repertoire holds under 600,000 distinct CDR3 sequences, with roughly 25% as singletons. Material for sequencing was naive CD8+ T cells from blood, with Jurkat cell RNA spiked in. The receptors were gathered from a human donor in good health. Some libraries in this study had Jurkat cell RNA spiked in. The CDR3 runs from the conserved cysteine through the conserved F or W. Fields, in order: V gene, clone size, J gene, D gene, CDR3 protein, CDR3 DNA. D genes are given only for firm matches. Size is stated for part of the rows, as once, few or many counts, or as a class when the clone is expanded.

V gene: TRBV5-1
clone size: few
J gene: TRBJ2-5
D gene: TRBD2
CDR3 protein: CASNPGGGAGETQYF
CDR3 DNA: TGCGCCAGCAACCCTGGCGGGGGGGCCGGTGAGACCCAGTACTTC

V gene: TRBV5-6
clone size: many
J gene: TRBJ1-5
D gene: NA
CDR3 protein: CASSLATGPRNQPQHF
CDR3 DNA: TGTGCCAGCAGCTTGGCCACAGGACCACGCAATCAGCCCCAGCATTTT

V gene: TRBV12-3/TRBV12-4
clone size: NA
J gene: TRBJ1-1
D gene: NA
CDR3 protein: CASSPNFGTPHSTEAFF
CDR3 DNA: TGTGCCAGCAGTCCTAACTTTGGGACACCCCACTCCACTGAAGCTTTCTTT

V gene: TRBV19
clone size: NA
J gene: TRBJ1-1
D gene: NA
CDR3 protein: CASSTAPAGFSTEAFF
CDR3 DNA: TGTGCCAGTAGTACAGCGCCGGCAGGGTTTAGCACTGAAGCTTTCTTT

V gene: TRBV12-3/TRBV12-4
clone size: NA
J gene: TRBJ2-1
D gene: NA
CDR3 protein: CASSFSAPRGDNEQFF
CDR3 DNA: TGTGCCAGCAGTTTTTCTGCCCCTCGAGGGGACAATGAGCAGTTCTTC

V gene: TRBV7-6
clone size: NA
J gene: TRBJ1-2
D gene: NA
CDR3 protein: CASSLASGEDGYTF
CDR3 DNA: TGTGCCAGCAGCTTAGCGTCCGGGGAGGATGGCTACACCTTC

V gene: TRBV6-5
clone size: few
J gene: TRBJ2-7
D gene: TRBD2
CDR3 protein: CASSYDATGGPSYEQYF
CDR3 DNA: TGTGCCAGCAGTTACGACGCTACGGGAGGGCCCTCCTACGAGCAGTACTTC

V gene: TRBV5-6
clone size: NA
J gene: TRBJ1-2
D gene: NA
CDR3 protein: CASSLWRSSYSYGYTF
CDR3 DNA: TGTGCCAGCAGCTTGTGGCGATCCTCATACAGCTATGGCTACACCTTC

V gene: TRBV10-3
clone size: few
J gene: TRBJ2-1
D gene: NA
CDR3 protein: CAISTILYNEQFF
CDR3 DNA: TGTGCCATCAGTACAATCCTCTACAATGAGCAGTTCTTC

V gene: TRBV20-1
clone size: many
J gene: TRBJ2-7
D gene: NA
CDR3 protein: CSARALTGYEQYF
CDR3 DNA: TGCAGTGCTAGAGCATTGACGGGTTACGAGCAGTACTTC

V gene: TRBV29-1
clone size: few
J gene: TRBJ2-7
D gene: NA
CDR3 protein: CSVEVKRTSSYEQYF
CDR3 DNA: TGCAGCGTTGAAGTAAAGCGGACGAGCTCCTACGAGCAGTACTTC

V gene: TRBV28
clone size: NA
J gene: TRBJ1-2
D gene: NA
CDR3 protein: CAGSIQVLYGYTF
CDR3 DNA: TGTGCCGGCAGTATCCAGGTACTCTATGGCTACACCTTC

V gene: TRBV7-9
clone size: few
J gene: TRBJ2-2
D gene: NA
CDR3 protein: CASISDNTGELFF
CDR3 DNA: TGTGCCAGCATCTCCGATAACACCGGGGAGCTGTTTTTT

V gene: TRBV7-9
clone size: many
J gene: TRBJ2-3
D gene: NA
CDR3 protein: CASSLPAGYTQYF
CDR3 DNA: TGTGCCAGCAGCTTACCTGCAGGGTATACGCAGTATTTT

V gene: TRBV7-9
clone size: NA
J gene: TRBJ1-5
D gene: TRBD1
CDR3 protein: CASSCPGTGGAGSNQPQHF
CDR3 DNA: TGTGCCAGCAGCTGTCCCGGGACAGGGGGCGCAGGTAGCAATCAGCCCCAGCATTTT

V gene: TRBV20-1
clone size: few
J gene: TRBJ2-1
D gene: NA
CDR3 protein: CSAKPYRDTIRSYNEQFF
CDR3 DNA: TGCAGTGCTAAACCGTACCGGGACACCATACGCTCCTACAATGAGCAGTTCTTC

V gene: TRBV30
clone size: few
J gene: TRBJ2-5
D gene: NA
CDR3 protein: CAWSALGETQYF
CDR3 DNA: TGTGCCTGGAGTGCCCTGGGGGAGACCCAGTACTTC

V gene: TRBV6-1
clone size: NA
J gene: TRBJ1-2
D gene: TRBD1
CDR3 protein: CASSEVDRGDGYTF
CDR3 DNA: TGTGCCAGCAGTGAAGTCGACAGGGGGGATGGCTACACCTTC

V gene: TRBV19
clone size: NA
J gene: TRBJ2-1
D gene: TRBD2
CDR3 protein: CASTAGVGNEQFF
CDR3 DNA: TGTGCCAGCACAGCGGGAGTAGGGAATGAGCAGTTCTTC

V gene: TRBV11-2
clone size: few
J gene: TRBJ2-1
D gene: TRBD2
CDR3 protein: CASSLGTSGGDEQFF
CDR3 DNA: TGTGCCAGCAGCTTAGGGACTAGCGGGGGCGATGAGCAGTTCTTC

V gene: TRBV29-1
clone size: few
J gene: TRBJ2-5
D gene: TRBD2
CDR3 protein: CSVTTSGGGLIQETQYF
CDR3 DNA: TGCAGCGTGACGACTAGCGGGGGGGGTTTAATTCAAGAGACCCAGTACTTC

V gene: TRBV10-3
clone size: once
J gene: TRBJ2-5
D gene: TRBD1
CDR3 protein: CVISEEGQVQETQYF
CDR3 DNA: TGTGTCATCAGTGAGGAAGGACAGGTCCAAGAGACCCAGTACTTC

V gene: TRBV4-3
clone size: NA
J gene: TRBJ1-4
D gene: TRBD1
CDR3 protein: CASSLVDRVGEKLFF
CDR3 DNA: TGCGCCAGCAGCCTCGTGGACAGGGTAGGAGAAAAACTGTTTTTT

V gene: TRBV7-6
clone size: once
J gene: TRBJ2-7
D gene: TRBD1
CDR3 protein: CASSLGGQGFTEQHF
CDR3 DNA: TGTGCCAGCAGCTTAGGAGGACAGGGCTTCACCGAGCAGCACTTC

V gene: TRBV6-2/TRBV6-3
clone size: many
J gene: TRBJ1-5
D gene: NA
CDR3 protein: CASSPNLGNYQPQHF
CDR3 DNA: TGTGCCAGCAGCCCCAATTTGGGAAACTATCAGCCCCAGCATTTT

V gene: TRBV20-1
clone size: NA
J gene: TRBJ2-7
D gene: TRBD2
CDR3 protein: CSAASGREDEQYF
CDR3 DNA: TGCAGTGCCGCTAGCGGGAGGGAGGACGAGCAGTACTTC

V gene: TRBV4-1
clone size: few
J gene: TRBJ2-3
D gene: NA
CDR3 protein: CASSQDHGTTGDTQYF
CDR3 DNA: TGCGCCAGCAGCCAAGATCATGGGACGACGGGAGATACGCAGTATTTT

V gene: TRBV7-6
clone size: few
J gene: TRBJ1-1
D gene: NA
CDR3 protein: CASSLDGDGAEAFF
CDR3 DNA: TGTGCCAGCAGCTTAGATGGTGATGGGGCTGAAGCTTTCTTT

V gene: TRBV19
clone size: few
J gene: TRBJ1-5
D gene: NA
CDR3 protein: CASSIGGVQPQHF
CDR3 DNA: TGTGCCAGTAGTATAGGTGGGGTTCAGCCCCAGCATTTT

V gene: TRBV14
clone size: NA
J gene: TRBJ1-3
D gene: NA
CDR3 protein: CASSQDRTPGNTIYF
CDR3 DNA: TGTGCCAGCAGCCAAGACAGGACTCCTGGAAACACCATATATTTT

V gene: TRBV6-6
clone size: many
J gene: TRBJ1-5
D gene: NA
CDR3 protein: CASSYSWGGNILQPQHF
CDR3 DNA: TGTGCCAGCAGTTACTCGTGGGGGGGCAACATTCTTCAGCCCCAGCATTTT

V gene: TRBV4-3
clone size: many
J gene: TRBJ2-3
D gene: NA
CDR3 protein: CASSQDAAGTDTQYF
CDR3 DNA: TGCGCCAGCAGCCAAGACGCCGCGGGCACAGATACGCAGTATTTT

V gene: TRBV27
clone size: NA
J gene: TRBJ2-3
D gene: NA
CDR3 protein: CASSLPSGGPDTPYF
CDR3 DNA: TGTGCCAGCAGTTTACCATCGGGCGGCCCAGATACGCCGTATTTT

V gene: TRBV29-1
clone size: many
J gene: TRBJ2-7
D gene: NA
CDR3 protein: CSVEGWQGSYEQYF
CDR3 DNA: TGCAGCGTTGAAGGGTGGCAGGGATCCTACGAGCAGTACTTC

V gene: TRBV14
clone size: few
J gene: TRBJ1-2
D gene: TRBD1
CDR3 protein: CASSRGQLYGYTF
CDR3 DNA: TGTGCCAGCAGCCGGGGACAGCTCTATGGCTACACCTTC

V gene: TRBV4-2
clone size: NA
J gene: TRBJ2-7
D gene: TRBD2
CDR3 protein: CASSQDRASGFYEQYF
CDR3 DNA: TGTGCCAGCAGCCAAGATCGGGCTAGCGGGTTCTACGAGCAGTACTTC